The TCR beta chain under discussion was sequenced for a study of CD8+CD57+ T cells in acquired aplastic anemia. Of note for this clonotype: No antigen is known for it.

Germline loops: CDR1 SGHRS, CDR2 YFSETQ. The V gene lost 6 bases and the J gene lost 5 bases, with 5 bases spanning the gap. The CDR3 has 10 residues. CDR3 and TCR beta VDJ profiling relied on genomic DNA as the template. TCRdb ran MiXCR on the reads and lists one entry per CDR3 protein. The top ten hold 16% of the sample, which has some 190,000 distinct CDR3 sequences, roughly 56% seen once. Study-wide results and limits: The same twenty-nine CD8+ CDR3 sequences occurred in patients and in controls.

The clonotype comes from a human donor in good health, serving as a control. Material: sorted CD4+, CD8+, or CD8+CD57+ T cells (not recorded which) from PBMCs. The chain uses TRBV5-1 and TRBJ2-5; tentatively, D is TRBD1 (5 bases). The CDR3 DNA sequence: TGCGCCAGCAAGGGGGAGACCCAGTACTTC. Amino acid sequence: CASKGETQYF.